The 10 T cell receptor beta chains below come from one sample, sequenced in a study of CD8+CD57+ T cells in acquired aplastic anemia. According to the study, genomic DNA was the template for TCR beta VDJ and CDR3 profiling. One entry per CDR3 protein results from TCRdb running MiXCR on the reads. The repertoire holds around 430,000 distinct CDR3 sequences, with 25% to 40% as singletons. It was patients with CD8+CD57+ cell expansion by flow cytometry who were chosen for sequencing. The sample consisted of sorted CD4+, CD8+, or CD8+CD57+ T cells (not recorded which) from PBMCs. The receptor source for this set is a human donor with aplastic anemia.

V usage is TRBV28 and J usage is TRBJ1-2; maybe TRBD1 (5 bases). CDR1 MDHEN and CDR2 SYDVKM come from the germline V gene. The CDR3 consists of 14 residues. V lost 1 base and J lost 2, with 8 bases in between. As DNA, the CDR3 is TGTGCCAGCAGTTTATTACAGGTGAACTATGGCTACACCTTC. This gives the protein CASSLLQVNYGYTF.

The genes are TRBV25-1 and TRBJ1-6; D may be TRBD1 (6 bases). The CDR3 extends over 16 amino acids. V was trimmed by 5 bases and J by 5 bases, leaving 16 bases between them. The germline V gene has CDR1 MGHDK and CDR2 SYGVNS. CDR3 bases: TGTGCCAGCAGTACCAGACAGGCTAGCAATAATTCACCCCTCCACTTT. It specifies CASSTRQASNNSPLHF.

Only a few counts were recorded for this clonotype. The chain recombines TRBV6-1 with TRBJ1-6, with no clear D. Trimming removed 1 base at V and 6 bases at J, with 13 bases between. The length of the CDR3 is 16 residues. Germline V CDR1 and CDR2: MNHNS, SASEGT. The CDR3: CASSEVSHLSNSPLHF. Here the CDR3 DNA reads TGTGCCAGCAGTGAAGTCTCTCACCTCTCTAATTCACCCCTCCACTTT.

Worth noting for this clonotype: A much larger clone sits a single nucleotide away, making a read error possible. The V and J genes are TRBV4-3 and TRBJ1-6; D is perhaps TRBD1 (5 bases). Trimming stripped 5 bases from V and 7 bases from J, with 12 bases between. Germline V gives CDR1 LGHNA, CDR2 YSLEER. CDR3 length: 14 residues. This CDR3 reads CASSLDGGNSPLHF. The DNA of the CDR3 is TGCGCCAGCAGCTTGGATGGGGGGAATTCACCCCTCCACTTT.

On this clonotype: An end of the junction differs from the germline gene, which may be a read error. The chain links TRBV7-6 to TRBJ2-1; the match to TRBD2 covers 10 bases. The CDR3 runs 17 residues. The germline V gene encodes CDR1 SGHVS and CDR2 FNYEAQ. The CDR3 spells CASSLNPAGGPSTEQFF. CDR3 bases: TGTGCTAGCAGCTTAAATCCAGCGGGAGGGCCTAGTACTGAGCAGTTCTTC.

In its sample, this clonotype was seen a few times. CDR3 loop: CASSQDLKQPQHF. CDR3 nucleotides: TGTGCCAGCAGCCAAGATCTTAAGCAGCCCCAGCATTTT. V and J are TRBV3-1 and TRBJ1-5, with D uncertain. CDR1 and CDR2 (germline): LGHDT, YNNKEL (reference sequence). Trimming pared 0 bases from V and 7 bases from J, leaving 7 bases between. This CDR3 region has 13 residues. Looking up the rest from reference TRBV3-1 and TRBJ1-5 gives the full variable domain: DTAVSQTPKYLVTQMGNDKSIKCEQNLGHDTMYWYKQDSKKFLKIMFSYNNKELIINETVPNRFSPKSPDKAHLNLHINSLELGDSAVYFCASSQDLKQPQHFGDGTRLSIL.

V gene TRBV19 combines with J gene TRBJ2-7; either TRBD1 or TRBD2 may fit D (5 bases each). V lost 5 bases and J 0 bases, leaving 8 bases between the germline ends. This CDR3 contains 13 residues. The germline gives CDR1 LNHDA, CDR2 SQIVND (reference sequence). CDR3 DNA sequence: TGTGCCAGTAGTGTCGGGGCCTCCTACGAGCAGTACTTC. This encodes CASSVGASYEQYF.

A few counts support this clonotype. This chain uses TRBV30 with TRBJ2-6; tentative D call: TRBD1 (5 bases). The CDR3 loop spans 14 amino acids. Trimming removed 4 bases at V and 1 base at J, with 8 bases between. The germline V gene encodes CDR1 GTSNPN and CDR2 SVGIG (reference sequence). The CDR3 loop reads CAWKGPSGANVLTF. The DNA of the CDR3 is TGTGCCTGGAAGGGGCCGTCTGGGGCCAACGTCCTGACTTTC.

The CDR3 is CASSLVGTGSEKLFF. The CDR3 coding sequence is TGTGCCAGCAGCTTGGTAGGGACAGGCTCTGAAAAACTGTTTTTT. The chain uses TRBV5-5 and TRBJ1-4; TRBD1 matches at 8 bases. Unmatched junction bases numbered 5, after V lost 0 bases and J lost 7 bases. The CDR3 spans 15 residues. Germline V lookup: CDR1 SGHKS, CDR2 YYEKEE (reference sequence).

This clonotype was recorded a few times. Since a much larger clone is just one base distant, this may be a read error. Here the CDR3 DNA reads TGTGCCAGCAGCTCGGCAGGGAGTAATTCACCCCTCCACTTT. This sequence encodes CASSSAGSNSPLHF. The chain uses TRBV7-9 and TRBJ1-6, with TRBD1 as a possible D gene (5 bases). Germline assignment: CDR1 SEHNR and CDR2 FQNEAQ (reference sequence). Trimming left V 4 bases short and J 6 bases short, with 10 bases between. The CDR3 extends over 14 amino acids.